The text below deals with one T cell receptor beta chain. Its specific antigen is unknown. Within one base of it there is no much larger clone, and no base qualities were kept. This specimen's treatment or condition label, interpreted: roughly 10-day PBMC culture with coronavirus spike peptide pools or control peptides (ViraFEST assay). CD4+ T cells from unexposed donors were collected before the COVID-19 pandemic (2011-2018). The study used the ViraFEST assay, which expanded antigen-specific T cells with peptide pools and then identified expanded clonotypes by TCR sequencing. PBMCs were cultured at roughly 1.9 million per well in IMDM supplemented with 5% human AB serum and around 9.5 IU/ml IL-2, with approximately 10 ug/ml peptide pools added. Half of the culture medium was replaced with fresh IL-2-containing medium on days 3 and 7. Once the cells had been in culture for around nine days, the EasySep CD4+ T cell isolation kit was used to isolate CD4+ T cells by negative selection. As far as cell numbers permitted, CD4+ T cells from unexposed donors were tested for reactivity against SARS-CoV-2 S and N as well as four spike pools from common cold coronaviruses. PBMCs were separated from whole blood using Ficoll-Paque Plus gradient centrifugation and then either used fresh or cryopreserved at -140C. Triplicate wells were generally used for each culture condition. Leukapheresis product for the unexposed donors was bought commercially.

These data belong to a study of vaccination and CD4 T cells after COVID-19 (dated by TCRdb to 2022 to 2024). Study-wide context: The convalescent cohort included six males and four females, with two Hispanic individuals, seven Caucasians, two Asians and one multiracial person. Participants received two doses of either the Pfizer-BioNTech BNT162b2 vaccine (n=8) or the Moderna mRNA-1273 vaccine (n=2). Post-COVID blood samples were collected from convalescent patients a median of approximately 100 days after diagnosis, with a range of about 30 to 180 days. Post-vaccine blood samples were collected a median of about 66 days after the second vaccine dose, ranging from about 13 to 241 days. The cultures were stimulated with overlapping spike peptide pools from SARS-CoV-2 and from the common cold coronaviruses HCoV-NL63, HCoV-OC43 and HCoV-229E. Control cultures received a CEFX viral epitope pool as the positive control, an HIV-1 Nef peptide pool as the negative control, or no peptide. The spike-specific CD4+ TCR repertoire was compared before and after mRNA vaccination in nine to ten COVID-19 convalescent patients and several infection-naive healthy vaccine recipients. At the TCR clonotype level, an earlier paper using these donors assessed memory CD4+ T cell crossreactivity between SARS-CoV-2 and common cold coronavirus spike proteins.

CDR1 is given as GTSNPN and CDR2 as SVGIG, both from the germline V gene (reference sequence). There are 16 amino acids in the CDR3, from cysteine to phenylalanine inclusive. Solely the CDR3 DNA is kept, with 48 bases framed from the first base. Here V drops 4 bases and J drops 0 bases, and the junction holds 6 bases not matched to any gene. The study at large found these results: Among convalescent patients, a median around 86% of the SARS-CoV-2-reactive clones seen after vaccination appeared only after vaccination, which suggests priming specific to the vaccine. Only a relatively small number of convalescent patients were included in the study, and early timepoints following natural infection were not analyzed. An increase in the median number of SARS-CoV-2-reactive clonotypes from 20 to 25 after infection to some 38 after vaccination was observed, but the change was not found to be significant. Of the vaccine-specific clones in convalescent patients, 304 of 307, or nearly all, reacted only to SARS-CoV-2 spike and did not cross-react with common cold coronaviruses.

The protocol used for the library was PCR. DNA from cultured CD4+ T cells was subjected to TCR sequencing with the Oncomine TCR Beta short-read assay at the Johns Hopkins FTIC core. The QIAamp micro DNA kit was used to extract genomic DNA from the cultured CD4+ T cells. Oncomine TCR Beta libraries from cultured CD4+ T cells were pooled using unique dual indexes and sequenced on an Illumina iSeq 100. On the authors' methods: Non-productive sequences were filtered out, and CDR3s that did not start with C, did not end with F or W, or were shorter than 7 amino acids were discarded. Antigen-specific clonotypes were identified using the MANAFEST web application through comparison of peptide-stimulated wells with reference and other culture wells. To be called positive, a clone needed an FDR below 0.05, an odds ratio above 5, and a productive frequency above 0.1% in at least two of three replicate wells. Cross-reactive clonotypes were defined as significantly expanded in both SARS-CoV-2 spike wells and at least one common cold coronavirus spike condition. Using R version 3.6.1, CDR3 homology was evaluated through Levenshtein distances (stringdist) along with unrooted phylogenetic trees (ape). TCRdb passed the public sequencing reads through fastp at Q25 and MiXCR, retaining productive beta sequences. All rows with the same CDR3 protein become a single entry with the most common DNA and genes. The V and J calls were not made by the authors but by TCRdb's processing. The table for this sample lists about 7,600 distinct CDR3 sequences; about 42% of them were counted only once. The biggest ten clones account for roughly 13% of the sample.

The sample was CD4+ T cells from blood, cultured in vitro. The chain employs TRBV30 and TRBJ2-6; TRBD1 aligns with 7 central bases. This TCR derives from a human donor in good health. CDR3 protein: CAWTRGPISGANVLTF. The DNA reads as follows: TGTGCCTGGACAAGGGGGCCTATCTCTGGGGCCAACGTCCTGACTTTC.